The 19 T cell receptor beta chains listed next were all sequenced from one sample in a study of blood T cells in healthy people across ages. A second PCR, run for roughly 7 to 11 cycles, used a sample-barcoded 5' primer plus a J-beta primer mix. Each CDR3 protein is one row after TCRdb ran MiXCR on the 5' RACE reads. The sample includes over 950,000 distinct CDR3 sequences, around two fifths of them seen just once. Specimen: blood. The source of these receptors is a young man in good health.

V and J are TRBV5-1 and TRBJ2-3; D may be TRBD1 or TRBD2 (5 bases each). The germline V and J ends were trimmed by 2 bases and 0 bases, with 10 bases remaining between them. From germline, CDR1 is SGHRS and CDR2 YFSETQ. The CDR3 is made up of 15 amino acids. The CDR3, as DNA: TGCGCCAGCAGCTTCCGGGACCAAAGCACAGATACGCAGTATTTT. Translating it yields CASSFRDQSTDTQYF.

The V and J genes are TRBV6-2 or TRBV6-3 and TRBJ2-2; the D is unclear. The CDR3 has 14 amino acids. V lost 5 bases and J 4 bases, leaving 11 bases between the germline ends. The V gene's germline CDR1 is MNHEY and CDR2 SVGEGT. The CDR3 sequence is CASSGEEITGELFF. CDR3 sequence (DNA): TGTGCCAGCAGTGGGGAAGAGATCACCGGGGAGCTGTTTTTT.

This clonotype was recorded a few times. The V call is TRBV12-3 or TRBV12-4, the J call TRBJ2-6, with D unclear. V lost 3 bases to trimming and J lost 1 base, with 4 bases between them. This CDR3 is 14 amino acids long. CDR3 sequence (DNA): TGTGCCAGCAGTTTTGCGTCTGGGGCCAACGTCCTGACTTTC. Its protein product is CASSFASGANVLTF.

This clonotype was detected ten times or more. This chain joins TRBV29-1 and TRBJ1-2; D not resolved. Trimming left V 4 bases short and J 5 bases short, with 14 bases between. This CDR3 has 13 residues. Per the germline V gene, CDR1 is SQVTM and CDR2 is ANQGSEA. The CDR3 bases are TGCAGCGTTGGAGGTGAACTGGGATATGGCTACACCTTC. Protein sequence: CSVGGELGYGYTF.

This chain connects TRBV20-1 to TRBJ2-5; the match to TRBD2 covers 12 bases. Losses at the gene ends were 6 bases for V and 5 bases for J; bases not matched to a gene: 13. This CDR3 has 16 residues. Germline V lookup: CDR1 DFQATT, CDR2 SNEGSKA (reference sequence). The CDR3 DNA is TGCAGTGCCCTGTCTAGCGGGGGGGCGTTGTGGGAGACCCAGTACTTC. Translated: CSALSSGGALWETQYF.

This chain links TRBV20-1 with TRBJ1-2; D unclear. Trimming pared 4 bases from V and 0 bases from J, leaving 9 bases between. This CDR3 spans 13 amino acids. Germline V CDR1 and CDR2: DFQATT, SNEGSKA (reference sequence). This CDR3 is CSAKGGANYGYTF. The CDR3 DNA follows: TGCAGTGCTAAGGGCGGAGCTAACTATGGCTACACCTTC.

This clonotype has more than one count but fewer than ten. The chain links TRBV7-2 to TRBJ2-5, with 9 nucleotides matching TRBD2. This CDR3 contains 17 residues. Germline loops: CDR1 SGHTA, CDR2 FQGNSA. Losses at the gene ends were 2 bases for V and 2 bases for J; bases not matched to a gene: 9. CDR3 sequence reads: CASSLFRSGGPQETQYF. CDR3 DNA: TGTGCCAGCAGCTTATTTCGGAGCGGGGGGCCACAAGAGACCCAGTACTTC.

This clonotype occurred many times. CDR3 nucleotide sequence: TGTGCCAGCAGTCAGACAGGGGTGAACACTGAAGCTTTCTTT. Translation: CASSQTGVNTEAFF. This chain joins TRBV27 and TRBJ1-1; 8 bases are shared with TRBD1. This CDR3 region has 14 residues. Germline assignment: CDR1 MNHEY and CDR2 SMNVEV (reference sequence). With V trimmed by 5 bases and J by 0 bases, 2 bases remained unmatched.

This chain links TRBV6-5 with TRBJ2-7; 8 nucleotides line up with TRBD2. The CDR3 length is 20 residues. CDR1 and CDR2 (germline): MNHEY, SVGAGI. V shed 2 bases, J shed 4 bases, and the junction held 22 bases outside the gene matches. CDR3 protein: CASSYQFSGRGVKGTYEQYF. As DNA, the CDR3 is TGTGCCAGCAGTTACCAGTTCAGCGGGCGGGGGGTCAAAGGGACGTACGAGCAGTACTTC.

The chain combines TRBV12-3 or TRBV12-4 with TRBJ1-1, with 9 bases aligning to TRBD1. Germline trimming cut 8 bases from V and 7 bases from J; bases unmatched to any gene: 14. This CDR3 comprises 15 residues. This CDR3 is CASGQWTGVKIEAFF. DNA for the CDR3: TGTGCCAGCGGTCAGTGGACAGGGGTAAAAATTGAAGCTTTCTTT.

About this clonotype: At one end the junction does not follow the germline gene, possibly because of a read error. The chain couples TRBV7-7 to TRBJ2-4; D is perhaps TRBD2 (5 bases). The CDR3 runs 13 residues. Per the germline V gene, CDR1 is SSHAT and CDR2 is FNYEAQ (reference sequence). CDR3 sequence (DNA): TGTGCTAGCAGCCTAACGACATCGGGGAAGCAGTACTTC. Its protein is CASSLTTSGKQYF.

The CDR3 nucleotides are TGTGCCAGCAGTTTAATCGGGGGCGGGGGATATGGCTACACCTTC. Translation: CASSLIGGGGYGYTF. The chain links TRBV27 to TRBJ1-2; the D gene is possibly TRBD1 (6 bases). CDR1 and CDR2 (germline): MNHEY, SMNVEV (reference sequence). V shed 2 bases and J shed 5 bases, with 15 bases lying between them. CDR3 length: 15 residues.

This clonotype was counted between two and nine times. The chain uses TRBV20-1 and TRBJ2-7, with a weak D call TRBD2 (7 bases). The germline gives CDR1 DFQATT, CDR2 SNEGSKA (reference sequence). The CDR3 is 13 amino acids. CDR3: CRGLRGGTYEQYF. In DNA form, the CDR3 reads TGCAGGGGTCTTAGGGGGGGTACCTACGAGCAGTACTTC.

About this clonotype itself: One end of the junction is discordant with germline, which a read error may explain. The gene calls are TRBV7-2 and TRBJ2-7; unclear D gene. The CDR3 sequence is 11 residues long. The germline gives CDR1 SGHTA, CDR2 FQGNSA. CDR3 bases: TGTGCCGGCAGCCAGACCTACGAGCAGTACTTC. It encodes CAGSQTYEQYF.

This clonotype was counted ten times or more. V gene TRBV20-1 combines with J gene TRBJ1-5, with no clear D. The germline gives CDR1 DFQATT, CDR2 SNEGSKA (reference sequence). CDR3 length equals 13 residues. V lost 3 bases to trimming and J lost 0 bases, with 6 bases between them. The DNA of the CDR3 is TGCAGTGCTAGGCCAAATAGCAATCAGCCCCAGCATTTT. Translation gives CSARPNSNQPQHF.

The rearrangement links TRBV11-2 to TRBJ2-3; 13 bases map to TRBD2. Germline values: CDR1 SGHAT, CDR2 FQNNGV. With 4 bases clipped from V and 9 bases from J, the junction kept 13 bases outside the gene matches. The CDR3 is 17 amino acids. CDR3: CASSSSPGLAGASTQYF. Here the CDR3 DNA reads TGTGCCAGCAGCTCCAGTCCTGGACTAGCGGGGGCGAGCACGCAGTATTTT.

The gene calls are TRBV10-3 and TRBJ1-1; no clear D gene. The germline V gene encodes CDR1 ENHRY and CDR2 SYGVKD. This CDR3 spans 13 amino acids. CDR3 nucleotide sequence: TGTGCTTGTATAGGGCCAATGAACACTGAAGCTTTCTTT. Translated: CACIGPMNTEAFF.

CDR3 nucleotides: TGTGCCAGCAGTGAGTTCGGACAGGCAAACTATGGCTACACCTTC. Amino acid sequence: CASSEFGQANYGYTF. This chain uses TRBV6-1 with TRBJ1-2; 7 bases map to TRBD1. The CDR3 has 15 residues. J was trimmed by 2 bases and V by 3 bases; bases with no gene match: 6. Germline loops: CDR1 MNHNS, CDR2 SASEGT.

The J gene is TRBJ2-5, the V gene TRBV7-9; 7 nucleotides align to TRBD1. CDR1 is SEHNR and CDR2 is FQNEAQ in the germline V gene (reference sequence). The CDR3 loop spans 16 amino acids. V shed 5 bases, J shed 5 bases, and the junction held 14 bases outside the gene matches. The CDR3 sequence: CASSRQGNYETETQYF. The CDR3 nucleotides read TGTGCCAGCAGCCGACAGGGAAATTATGAGACGGAGACCCAGTACTTC.